The clone carrying this T cell receptor (beta chain) was seen ten or more times. Its antigen is not known. The data belong to a study of metastatic and nonmetastatic thyroid tumors. Study-level information: The study looked at repertoires side by side in blood and in tumor or nodule tissue from malignant and benign thyroid patients. General study results and limits: The reported finding was significantly higher TCR beta diversity in malignant thyroid tumors relative to benign nodules, in blood and tumor.

All patients reached thyroid surgery having received no treatment beforehand. Methods used by the authors: Building a distant-metastasis classifier for papillary thyroid cancer drew on CDR3 differences across clinicopathological groups. TCRdb re-called clones from the PCR reads using MiXCR. The V and J calls, along with clone size, are taken from TCRdb and not from the paper's own processing. This repertoire shows around 35,000 clones, over 15% found once; its top ten account for 4% to 5%. The sequence derives from a female donor with papillary thyroid cancer or a benign thyroid nodule (not recorded which). Some clones in this sample may be carry-over from other donors' samples. The sample consisted of blood.

CDR3 protein: CASRFQVQENTEAFF. CDR3 nucleotide sequence: TGTGCCAGCAGATTTCAAGTCCAGGAAAACACTGAAGCTTTCTTT. The chain links TRBV5-4 to TRBJ1-1; no definite D call. V lost 5 bases and J lost 2, with 16 bases in between. This CDR3 is 15 amino acids long. Germline V lookup: CDR1 SGHNT, CDR2 YYREEE (reference sequence).